Sequencing of this T cell receptor (beta chain) was carried out in a study of shared clonotypes between healthy human individuals. The wider study: Donors had three CD4 naive, three CD4 memory, two CD8 naive and one CD8 memory plate apiece.

The assay was immunoSEQ multiplex PCR, and TCRdb's table has in-frame clones only and misses some. This table holds approximately 1,500,000 clones, approximately 96% found once. Germline trimming cut 0 bases from V and 6 bases from J; bases unmatched to any gene: 10. CDR1 SGDLS and CDR2 YYNGEE come from the germline V gene. The CDR3 is 16 amino acids. Every donor was a Caucasian adult from Nashville, Tennessee. This TCR derives from a man aged 25 to 45 in good health. Sequenced input: naive CD4+ T cells sorted from blood. Sample subset: CD45RA+ positively selected. The rearrangement links TRBV9 to TRBJ2-7, with 9 bases fitting TRBD2. CDR3 in amino acids: CASSVGLAGSRTEQYF. The CDR3 DNA reads TGTGCCAGCAGCGTAGGGCTAGCGGGGAGCCGGACCGAGCAGTACTTC.